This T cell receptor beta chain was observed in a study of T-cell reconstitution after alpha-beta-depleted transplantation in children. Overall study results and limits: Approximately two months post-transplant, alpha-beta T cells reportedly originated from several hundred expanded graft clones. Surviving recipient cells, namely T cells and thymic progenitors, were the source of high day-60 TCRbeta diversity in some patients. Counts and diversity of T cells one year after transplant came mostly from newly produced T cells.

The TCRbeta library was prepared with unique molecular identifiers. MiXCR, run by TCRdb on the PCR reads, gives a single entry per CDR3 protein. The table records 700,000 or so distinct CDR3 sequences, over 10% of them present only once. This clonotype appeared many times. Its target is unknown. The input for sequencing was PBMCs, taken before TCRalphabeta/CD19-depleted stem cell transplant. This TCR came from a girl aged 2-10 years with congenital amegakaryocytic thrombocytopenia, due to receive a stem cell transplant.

The CDR3: CATSDLEGNEQYF. CDR3 coding DNA: TGTGCCACCAGTGATTTGGAGGGAAACGAGCAGTACTTC. The rearrangement links TRBV24-1 to TRBJ2-7; D possibly corresponds to TRBD2 (5 bases). V dropped 0 bases and J dropped 5 bases, with 7 bases sitting between them. Germline CDR1 is KGHDR and CDR2 is SFDVKD. This CDR3 region has 13 residues.